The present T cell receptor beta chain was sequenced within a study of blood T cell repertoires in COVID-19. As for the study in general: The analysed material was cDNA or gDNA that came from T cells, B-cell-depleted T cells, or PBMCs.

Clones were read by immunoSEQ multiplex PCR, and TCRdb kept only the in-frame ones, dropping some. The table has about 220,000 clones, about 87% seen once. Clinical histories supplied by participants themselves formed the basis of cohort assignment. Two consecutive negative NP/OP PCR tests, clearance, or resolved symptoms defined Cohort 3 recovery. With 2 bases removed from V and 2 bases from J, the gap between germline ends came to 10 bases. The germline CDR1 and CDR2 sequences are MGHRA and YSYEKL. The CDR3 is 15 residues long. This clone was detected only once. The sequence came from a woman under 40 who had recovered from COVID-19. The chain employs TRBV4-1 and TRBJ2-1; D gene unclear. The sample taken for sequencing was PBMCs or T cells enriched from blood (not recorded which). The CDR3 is CASSQPGWTYNEQFF. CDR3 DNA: TGCGCCAGCAGCCAACCCGGGTGGACCTACAATGAGCAGTTCTTC.